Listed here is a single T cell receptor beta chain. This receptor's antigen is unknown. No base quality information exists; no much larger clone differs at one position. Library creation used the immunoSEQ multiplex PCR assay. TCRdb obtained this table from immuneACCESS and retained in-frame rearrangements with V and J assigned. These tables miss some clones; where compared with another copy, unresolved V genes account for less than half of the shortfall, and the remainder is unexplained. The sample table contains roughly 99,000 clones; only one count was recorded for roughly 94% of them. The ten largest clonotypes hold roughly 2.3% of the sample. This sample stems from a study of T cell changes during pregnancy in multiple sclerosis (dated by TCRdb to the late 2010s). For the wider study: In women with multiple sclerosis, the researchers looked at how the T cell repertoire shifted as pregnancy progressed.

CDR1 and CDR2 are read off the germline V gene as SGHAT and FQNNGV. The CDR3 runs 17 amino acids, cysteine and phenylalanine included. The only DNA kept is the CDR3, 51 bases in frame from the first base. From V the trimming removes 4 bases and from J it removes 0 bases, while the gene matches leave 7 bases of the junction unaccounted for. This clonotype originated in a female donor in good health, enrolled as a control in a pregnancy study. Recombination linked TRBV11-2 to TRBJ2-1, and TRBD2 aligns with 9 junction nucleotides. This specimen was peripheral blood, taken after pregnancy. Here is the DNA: TGTGCCAGCAGCTCAGGACTAGCGCGAAGCTCCTACAATGAGCAGTTCTTC. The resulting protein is CASSSGLARSSYNEQFF. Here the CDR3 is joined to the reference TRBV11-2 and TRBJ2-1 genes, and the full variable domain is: EAGVAQSPRYKIIEKRQSVAFWCNPISGHATLYWYQQILGQGPKLLIQFQNNGVVDDSQLPKDRFSAERLKGVDSTLKIQPAKLEDSAVYLCASSSGLARSSYNEQFFGPGTRLTVL.